The 25 T cell receptor beta chains in this list originate from one sample, sequenced in a study of blood T cells in healthy people across ages. PCR was performed a second time for about 7 to 12 cycles using a sample-barcoded 5' primer and a J-beta primer mix. In TCRdb, the 5' RACE reads were re-called with MiXCR into one record per CDR3 protein. The data hold 800,000 or so distinct CDR3 sequences, with roughly 25% observed a single time. This sample also appeared in a second study, on T cells of mothers and their children.

The source material was blood. Receptors originate from a boy younger than 18 in good health.

This clonotype was found a few times. CDR3 in amino acids: CASSLNKNTGELFF. The CDR3, as DNA: TGCGCCAGCAGCCTGAATAAGAACACCGGGGAGCTGTTTTTT. The V gene is TRBV5-1, the J gene TRBJ2-2; D remains ambiguous. The V gene's germline CDR1 is SGHRS and CDR2 YFSETQ. The CDR3 is 14 residues long. V gave up 4 bases and J gave up 1 base, with 8 bases separating them.

A few counts support this clonotype. The J gene is TRBJ1-6, the V gene TRBV5-1; TRBD1 matches at 9 bases. This CDR3 region has 15 residues. The germline V gene encodes CDR1 SGHRS and CDR2 YFSETQ. V lost 5 bases, J lost 8 bases, and 8 bases stayed unmatched. Here the CDR3 DNA reads TGCGCCAGCAGACTTGACAGGGGGAGTGATTCACCCCTCCACTTT. Its protein product is CASRLDRGSDSPLHF.

The V and J genes are TRBV4-1 and TRBJ2-3, with a possible D match to TRBD1 (5 bases). Trimming stripped 7 bases from V and 3 bases from J, with 26 bases between. The CDR3 is 18 amino acids. Germline V CDR1 and CDR2: MGHRA, YSYEKL. In DNA, the CDR3 is TGCGCCAGCACCAACAGTAGGGGCGCTTTAGGAGAAACAGATACGCAGTATTTT. Translated, it gives CASTNSRGALGETDTQYF.

In its sample, this clonotype was seen many times. CDR3 residues: CASSQDRSSYNEQFF. CDR3 sequence (DNA): TGCGCCAGCAGCCAAGATAGGAGCTCCTACAATGAGCAGTTCTTC. The chain is built from TRBV4-3 and TRBJ2-1, with no clear D. The germline gives CDR1 LGHNA, CDR2 YSLEER. This CDR3 spans 15 amino acids. V was trimmed by 0 bases and J by 0 bases, leaving 6 bases between them.

The table lists this clonotype with a few counts. The chain couples TRBV18 to TRBJ2-1; possible D gene TRBD1, 6 bases. Trimming took off 2 bases at V and 9 bases at J, with 14 bases between the two ends. Germline-derived CDR1 and CDR2 are KGHSH and LQKENI. The CDR3 is 14 residues long. As DNA, the CDR3 is TGTGCCAGCTCACCAGGGGGCCGCCCCAGTGAGCAGTTCTTC. Translated, it gives CASSPGGRPSEQFF.

This clonotype was detected a few times. V and J are TRBV10-3 and TRBJ1-2; D not resolved. Between the trimmed V and J ends, which lost 0 bases and 3 bases, there was a span of 5 bases. The CDR3 is 13 amino acids. Germline V gene lookup returns CDR1 ENHRY and CDR2 SYGVKD. The CDR3 reads CAISESTDYGYTF. The CDR3 DNA reads TGTGCCATCAGTGAGTCGACGGACTATGGCTACACCTTC.

The chain uses TRBV27 and TRBJ2-7, with D possibly matching TRBD2 (6 bases). Germline V CDR1 and CDR2: MNHEY, SMNVEV (reference sequence). The CDR3 has 15 residues. V was clipped by 5 bases and J by 0 bases, with 14 bases between them. DNA of the CDR3: TGTGCCAGCAGTGACGGGGGACGTGGCTCCTACGAGCAGTACTTC. Encoded protein: CASSDGGRGSYEQYF.

This clonotype has at least ten counts. V usage is TRBV5-1 and J usage is TRBJ2-4; TRBD1 is a possible D gene (6 bases). The CDR3 runs 18 residues. The germline V and J ends were trimmed by 0 bases and 0 bases, with 16 bases remaining between them. Germline V gene lookup returns CDR1 SGHRS and CDR2 YFSETQ. The CDR3 loop reads CASSLGPGQSLAKNIQYF. The CDR3 DNA reads TGCGCCAGCAGCTTGGGCCCAGGACAGTCGCTAGCCAAAAACATTCAGTACTTC. Full variable domain (remainder filled in from reference TRBV5-1 and TRBJ2-4): KAGVTQTPRYLIKTRGQQVTLSCSPISGHRSVSWYQQTPGQGLQFLFEYFSETQRNKGNFPGRFSGRQFSNSRSEMNVSTLELGDSALYLCASSLGPGQSLAKNIQYFGAGTRLSVL.

Only a few counts were recorded for this clonotype. The genes are TRBV18 and TRBJ2-5; unclear D gene. The germline V and J ends were trimmed by 4 bases and 4 bases, with 13 bases remaining between them. The CDR3 is made up of 14 amino acids. The germline CDR1 and CDR2 sequences are KGHSH and LQKENI. The CDR3 DNA is TGTGCCAGCTCACTTGGAAGTAACCCAGAGACCCAGTACTTC. Its protein is CASSLGSNPETQYF.

Only a few counts were recorded for this clonotype. The chain links TRBV29-1 to TRBJ2-5, with 7 nucleotides matching TRBD2. The germline V gene encodes CDR1 SQVTM and CDR2 ANQGSEA. The junction had 6 bases not matched to a gene; V was cut back by 2 bases and J by 0 bases. CDR3 size: 15 residues. This CDR3 reads CSVEPSGEYQETQYF. DNA of the CDR3: TGCAGCGTTGAACCCAGCGGGGAGTACCAAGAGACCCAGTACTTC.

This clonotype was seen a handful of times. This chain joins TRBV6-5 and TRBJ2-3; D is tentatively TRBD1 or TRBD2 (6 bases each). Germline lookup yields CDR1 MNHEY and CDR2 SVGAGI. CDR3 length: 15 residues. Between the trimmed V and J ends, which lost 2 bases and 3 bases, there was a span of 12 bases. Here the CDR3 reads CASSYGGQGTDTQYF. The DNA of the CDR3 is TGTGCCAGCAGTTACGGGGGGCAGGGGACAGATACGCAGTATTTT.

V and J are TRBV29-1 and TRBJ2-1; TRBD1 agrees at 8 bases. This CDR3 spans 13 amino acids. From germline, CDR1 is SQVTM and CDR2 ANQGSEA. Trimming cost V 2 bases and J 7 bases; bases outside gene matches: 4. The CDR3 DNA reads as TGCAGCGTTGAAAGACAGGGGACGAATGAGCAGTTCTTC. This encodes CSVERQGTNEQFF.

The rearrangement uses TRBV4-3 and TRBJ2-5, with 9 bases matching TRBD1. The assigned J gene may be wrong: the sequence end matches TRBJ2-7 better. The CDR3 has 16 residues. Germline-derived CDR1 and CDR2 are LGHNA and YSLEER. This CDR3 reads CASSLGTGSSSYEQYF. The CDR3 DNA sequence: TGCGCCAGCAGCCTGGGGACAGGGAGTAGCTCCTACGAGCAGTACTTC.

This clonotype has only a few counts. The rearrangement joins TRBV7-2 to TRBJ1-2; tentatively, D is TRBD1 (5 bases). This CDR3 spans 15 amino acids. Per the germline V gene, CDR1 is SGHTA and CDR2 is FQGNSA. Trimming cost V 5 bases and J 2 bases, with 15 bases left between them. Here the CDR3 DNA reads TGTGCCAGCAGCCCCTTGGACGGACAAAACTATGGCTACACCTTC. Encoded protein: CASSPLDGQNYGYTF.

Here the CDR3 reads CASSLDPSRPTYNEKLFF. The CDR3 DNA sequence: TGTGCCAGCAGCTTAGACCCCTCAAGGCCGACGTATAATGAAAAACTGTTTTTT. The rearrangement uses TRBV7-2 and TRBJ1-4; D not certain. V was clipped by 1 base and J by 4 bases, with 19 bases between them. The CDR3 length is 18 residues. The germline gives CDR1 SGHTA, CDR2 FQGNSA.

The chain combines TRBV3-1 with TRBJ2-7; tentatively, D is TRBD2 (5 bases). The J call may be incorrect, as the DNA end agrees better with TRBJ2-1. This CDR3 is 16 amino acids long. Germline V gives CDR1 LGHDT, CDR2 YNNKEL (reference sequence). In nucleotides, the CDR3 is TGTGCCAGCAGCCAAGATCGGCTAGCCGGAAGGGTTGAGCAGTTCTTC. Amino acids: CASSQDRLAGRVEQFF.

This clonotype has more than one count but fewer than ten. V gene TRBV12-1 combines with J gene TRBJ2-3; the D call TRBD2 from the table was never checked on the DNA. TRBV12-1 is an annotated pseudogene. The CDR3 is 19 residues long. The CDR3 DNA reads as TGTGCCAGCAGCGGGTTCGGACTAGCGGTGACCCGTGTTGGAGATACGCAGTATTTT. This sequence encodes CASSGFGLAVTRVGDTQYF.

In its sample, this clonotype was seen many times. The chain has TRBV6-2 or TRBV6-3 and TRBJ2-1; weak D call: TRBD2 (6 bases). Germline V gives CDR1 MNHEY, CDR2 SVGEGT. This CDR3 comprises 11 residues. V shed 5 bases and J shed 7 bases, with 6 bases lying between them. CDR3 sequence: CASSGGNEQFF. Written as DNA, the CDR3 is TGTGCCAGCAGTGGGGGGAATGAGCAGTTCTTC.

This chain uses TRBV18 with TRBJ1-2; TRBD1 might be the D (5 bases). V was cut by 3 bases and J by 3 bases, with 8 bases left in between. Germline CDR1 and CDR2: KGHSH and LQKENI. The CDR3 contains 13 residues. The CDR3 region has the DNA TGTGCCAGCTCACCGGGGACTCACTATGGCTACACCTTC. Protein sequence: CASSPGTHYGYTF.

This clonotype appeared a few times. V and J are TRBV4-2 and TRBJ2-5, with D tentatively TRBD2 (6 bases). The CDR3 totals 17 residues. Between the trimmed V and J ends, which lost 4 bases and 5 bases, there was a span of 23 bases. In germline, CDR1 is LGHNA, CDR2 YNFKEQ. In DNA, the CDR3 is TGTGCCAGCAGCCGTGACCTTACTACGAGCGGAGGGGAGACCCAGTACTTC. Its protein is CASSRDLTTSGGETQYF.

The rearrangement joins TRBV6-2 or TRBV6-3 to TRBJ1-2, with D perhaps matching TRBD1 (5 bases). Trimming stripped 6 bases from V and 0 bases from J, with 14 bases between. CDR1 is MNHEY, CDR2 SVGEGT, per germline. This CDR3 has 15 residues. CDR3 sequence (DNA): TGTGCCAGCAGGGCCGGGGCACCAGCTAACTATGGCTACACCTTC. This translates into CASRAGAPANYGYTF.

For the CDR3, the DNA is TGTGCCAGCAGCTTAGTAGTTAGGGGGGCCTACGAGCAGTACTTC. Amino acids: CASSLVVRGAYEQYF. This chain joins TRBV7-8 and TRBJ2-1, with D possibly called TRBD1 or TRBD2 (6 bases each). The better agreement between TRBJ2-7 and the DNA end casts doubt on the J call. The CDR3 totals 15 residues. Germline assignment: CDR1 SGHVS and CDR2 FQNEAQ.

This clonotype was observed a handful of times. This chain connects TRBV20-1 to TRBJ1-2, with a possible D match to TRBD1 (5 bases). This CDR3 spans 12 amino acids. Between the trimmed V and J ends, which lost 8 bases and 8 bases, there was a span of 18 bases. Germline assignment: CDR1 DFQATT and CDR2 SNEGSKA (reference sequence). The CDR3 nucleotides read TGCAGTTCGGGCGGGGCCGGGGAAGGCTACACCTTC. It codes for CSSGGAGEGYTF.

In DNA form, the CDR3 reads TGTGCCAGCAGTTACTCTTCCTACACAGGTGGCACAGATACGCAGTATTTT. Translation: CASSYSSYTGGTDTQYF. The chain joins TRBV6-5 to TRBJ2-3; possible D gene TRBD1, 5 bases. The V gene lost 0 bases and the J gene lost 1 base, with 14 bases spanning the gap. The CDR3 spans 17 residues. Germline CDR1 and CDR2: MNHEY and SVGAGI.

The rearrangement uses TRBV7-2 and TRBJ2-3, with D maybe TRBD2 (7 bases). From germline, CDR1 is SGHTA and CDR2 FQGNSA. This CDR3 spans 14 amino acids. Trimming took off 8 bases at V and 4 bases at J, with 16 bases between the two ends. CDR3 residues: CASLRGGAADTQYF. The CDR3 nucleotides read TGTGCCAGCCTAAGGGGGGGGGCGGCAGATACGCAGTATTTT.